The next 18 T cell receptor beta chains were all read from a single sample in a study of Graves' ophthalmopathy and Graves' hyperthyroidism. CDR3 regions of TCR beta were amplified from RNA transcripts. In the first round, RT-PCR was carried out with HTBI primers, and a multiplex PCR formed the second round. TCRdb recomputed calls from the multiplex PCR reads with MiXCR, one row per CDR3 protein. Of 650,000 to 900,000 distinct CDR3 sequences listed, roughly 40% are singletons. The sample was peripheral blood. The receptors shown here come from an adult man with Graves' ophthalmopathy.

The genes are TRBV25-1 and TRBJ2-5; D is unclear. Trimming took 6 bases from V and 2 from J, leaving 10 bases between them. CDR1 is MGHDK and CDR2 is SYGVNS in the germline V gene. The CDR3 extends over 13 amino acids. In DNA, the CDR3 is TGTGCCAGCAGACCGGATCCACAAGAGACCCAGTACTTC. Its translation: CASRPDPQETQYF.

V gene TRBV25-1 combines with J gene TRBJ2-3; 9 bases agree with TRBD2. This CDR3 contains 17 residues. V shed 7 bases, J shed 4 bases, and the junction held 15 bases outside the gene matches. Germline V CDR1 and CDR2: MGHDK, SYGVNS. This chain's CDR3 is CASTFGTGTSSSDTQYF. Written as DNA, the CDR3 is TGTGCCAGCACCTTCGGTACCGGGACTAGCTCGTCAGATACGCAGTATTTT.

The chain employs TRBV19 and TRBJ1-2; tentatively, D is TRBD1 (5 bases). The germline V gene has CDR1 LNHDA and CDR2 SQIVND (reference sequence). Trimming removed 2 bases at V and 5 bases at J, with 9 bases between. CDR3 size: 13 residues. The CDR3 DNA follows: TGTGCCAGTAGTATACGGGACGGGTATGGCTACACCTTC. Protein sequence: CASSIRDGYGYTF.

V is TRBV2 and J is TRBJ2-6, with 12 bases that match TRBD2. J lost 0 bases, V lost 3 bases, and 9 bases had no gene match. Germline CDR1 is SNHLY and CDR2 is FYNNEI. The CDR3 runs to 20 residues. The CDR3 region has the DNA TGTGCCAGCAGTGATCCGGACCTAGCGGGAGGGCCCTCTGGGGCCAACGTCCTGACTTTC. Its translation is CASSDPDLAGGPSGANVLTF.

This clonotype was found many times. J is TRBJ2-7 and V is TRBV29-1, with D tentatively TRBD1 (6 bases). Per germline, CDR1 SQVTM and CDR2 ANQGSEA. The V end was cut by 2 bases, the J end by 2 bases, with 10 bases between. CDR3 length equals 13 residues. CDR3 DNA sequence: TGCAGCGTTGAACAGGGGACACCCTACGAGCAGTACTTC. Translated, it gives CSVEQGTPYEQYF.

This clonotype was recorded a few times. V gene TRBV5-1 combines with J gene TRBJ2-2; D uncertain. The CDR3 has 12 residues. Trimming pared 0 bases from V and 9 bases from J, leaving 6 bases between. The germline CDR1 and CDR2 sequences are SGHRS and YFSETQ. The CDR3 sequence: CASSLVLRELFF. Here the CDR3 DNA reads TGCGCCAGCAGCTTGGTCCTCAGGGAGCTGTTTTTT.

In the case of this clonotype: A much larger clone differs by one base, so this may be a read error. This chain connects TRBV7-2 to TRBJ2-5; 11 bases line up with TRBD1. Per the germline V gene, CDR1 is SGHTA and CDR2 is FQGNSA. The CDR3 consists of 15 residues. The junction had 4 bases not matched to a gene; V was cut back by 6 bases and J by 1 base. Here the CDR3 DNA reads TGTGCCAGCAGTTCCGGGACAGGGGGCCAAGAGACCCAGTACTTC. Protein sequence: CASSSGTGGQETQYF.

This clonotype has a count of ten or more. The V gene is TRBV19, the J gene TRBJ1-1; maybe TRBD1 (6 bases). This CDR3 region has 13 residues. V was shortened by 4 bases and J by 5 bases, with 11 bases between the two germline ends. Germline values: CDR1 LNHDA, CDR2 SQIVND (reference sequence). CDR3 coding DNA: TGTGCCAGTAGTAACAGGGTGATGACTGAAGCTTTCTTT. Translated: CASSNRVMTEAFF.

This clonotype was seen ten or more times. The chain couples TRBV29-1 to TRBJ2-7; possible D gene TRBD1, 6 bases. This CDR3 spans 14 amino acids. CDR1 and CDR2 from the germline V gene are SQVTM and ANQGSEA. The V end was cut by 8 bases, the J end by 4 bases, with 21 bases between. This CDR3 reads CSMLTGTSSYEQYF. The CDR3 DNA reads TGCAGCATGTTAACCGGGACAAGTTCGTACGAGCAGTACTTC.

This clonotype was recorded a few times. The V gene is TRBV9, the J gene TRBJ2-2; D possibly corresponds to TRBD2 (6 bases). Germline CDR1 reads SGDLS; CDR2 reads YYNGEE. Trimming left V 4 bases short and J 2 bases short, with 18 bases between. This CDR3 spans 17 amino acids. CDR3 sequence: CASSHSFRGVNTGELFF. CDR3 coding DNA: TGTGCCAGCAGCCATTCCTTCCGCGGGGTAAACACCGGGGAGCTGTTTTTT.

CDR3 in DNA: TGTGCCAGCAGACAGGGGACTAGCGGGAACACCGGGGAGCTGTTTTTT. It specifies CASRQGTSGNTGELFF. The chain is built from TRBV9 and TRBJ1-4; 11 positions match TRBD2. The assigned J gene may be wrong: the sequence end matches TRBJ2-2 better. Looked up from germline, CDR1 is SGDLS and CDR2 is YYNGEE. The CDR3 is 16 residues long.

This clonotype has a handful of counts. The CDR3 end shows no conserved phenylalanine or tryptophan, and so a read error is likely. Because the CDR3's place on the DNA is in doubt, the DNA is left out and the CDR3 is given as listed by TCRdb. V is TRBV12-3 or TRBV12-4 and J is TRBJ1-2. From its first to its last residue, the CDR3 has 11 amino acids. CDR3 residues: CASSPGGLGTL.

The V gene is TRBV6-5, the J gene TRBJ1-2; TRBD1 aligns across 7 bases. Per the germline V gene, CDR1 is MNHEY and CDR2 is SVGAGI. V shed 6 bases and J 3 bases; nucleotides not matched to a gene: 7. The CDR3 length is 14 residues. The CDR3 is CASRPTGRDYGYTF. As DNA, the CDR3 is TGTGCCAGCAGGCCGACAGGGAGGGACTATGGCTACACCTTC.

The chain joins TRBV2 to TRBJ2-7, with D uncertain. CDR1 and CDR2 (germline): SNHLY, FYNNEI. This CDR3 has 13 amino acids. With 1 base removed from V and 2 bases from J, the gap between germline ends came to 6 bases. DNA of the CDR3: TGTGCCAGCAGTGAAGGCCCCCCCTACGAGCAGTACTTC. Its protein product is CASSEGPPYEQYF.

The chain joins TRBV2 to TRBJ1-2, with a tentative D call TRBD1 (5 bases). The CDR3 is 14 residues long. The germline V gene has CDR1 SNHLY and CDR2 FYNNEI. V dropped 6 bases and J dropped 4 bases, with 15 bases sitting between them. In nucleotides, the CDR3 is TGTGCCAGCAGGATACAAACAGGAGTCTATGGCTACACCTTC. Translation gives CASRIQTGVYGYTF.

The chain has TRBV12-3 or TRBV12-4 and TRBJ1-2; D may be TRBD1 (6 bases). Trimming left V 2 bases short and J 5 bases short, with 9 bases between. This CDR3 region has 13 residues. The CDR3 spells CASSLNREYGYTF. The DNA for the CDR3 is TGTGCCAGCAGTTTAAACAGGGAGTATGGCTACACCTTC.

The chain carries TRBV9 and TRBJ1-1; D call uncertain. Germline V gene lookup returns CDR1 SGDLS and CDR2 YYNGEE. With 6 bases removed from V and 6 bases from J, the gap between germline ends came to 21 bases. The length of the CDR3 is 15 residues. The CDR3 DNA reads TGTGCCAGCACCTCAATATCGGGATTAAGAGCTGAAGCTTTCTTT. This gives the protein CASTSISGLRAEAFF.

This chain links TRBV2 with TRBJ2-5; 10 bases align to TRBD2. The J segment lost 2 bases and the V segment lost 6 bases, leaving 18 bases of the junction unmatched. Germline V gene data show CDR1 as SNHLY and CDR2 as FYNNEI. The CDR3 totals 19 residues. The CDR3 DNA reads TGTGCCAGCAGCCAAGATAGTTCCCGGGCTAGCGGGGGACAAGAGACCCAGTACTTC. Protein sequence: CASSQDSSRASGGQETQYF.